Shown below are 2 T cell receptor beta chains from a single sample sequenced in a study of blood T cell repertoires in COVID-19. Only in-frame clones appear in the TCRdb table, and some are missing; sequencing was by immunoSEQ multiplex PCR. The data contain about 250,000 clones, roughly 88% of them singletons. The sample consisted of peripheral blood. The source is a woman under 40 with COVID-19, enrolled during active disease.

To note about this clone: The junction shows a germline mismatch at one end, possibly a read error. The chain employs TRBV7-7 and TRBJ2-2; perhaps TRBD2 as D (6 bases). CDR3 length: 13 amino acids. CDR1 and CDR2 from the germline V gene are SSHAT and FNYEAQ (reference sequence). CDR3 sequence (DNA): TGTGCTAGCAGCCTCCGGGAGCGCGGGGAGCTGTTTTTT. Encoded protein: CASSLRERGELFF.

CDR3 DNA: TGTGCCACCAGCAGCTCAGGGGGCATGGGCTATGGCTACACCTTC. As protein: CATSSSGGMGYGYTF. The chain combines TRBV15 with TRBJ1-2; 8 bases are a match to TRBD1. The CDR3 is made up of 15 amino acids. Germline CDR1 and CDR2: LNHNV and YYDKDF (reference sequence). The J segment lost 4 bases and the V segment lost 3 bases, leaving 7 bases of the junction unmatched.